The T cell receptor beta chain under discussion was sequenced for a study of T-cell reconstitution after alpha-beta-depleted transplantation in children. This clonotype came up a few times. The antigen remains unidentified. Whole-study results and caveats: T-cell numbers and diversity, one year after transplant, stemmed largely from T cells that were newly produced. Expanded graft clones, several hundred of them, were reportedly the source of alpha-beta T cells about two months after transplant.

Preparing the TCRbeta library involved the use of unique molecular identifiers. MiXCR was run by TCRdb on the PCR reads, yielding one entry per CDR3 protein. This sample has approximately 220,000 distinct CDR3 sequences, with approximately 15% found just once. This sample comprised PBMCs, mostly from graft donor cells, obtained 360 days after TCRalphabeta/CD19-depleted stem cell transplant. This clonotype was sampled from a male patient between 2 and 9 years old who had a stem cell transplant for acute lymphoblastic leukemia, so the T cells may come from the graft donor.

Here the CDR3 DNA reads TGTGCCAGCAGCTCCCTGACAGGGGGCGCGGGGAGCCCCTACAATGAGCAGTTCTTC. It translates to CASSSLTGGAGSPYNEQFF. The genes are TRBV11-3 and TRBJ2-1, with TRBD1 matching over 10 bases. After removal of 4 bases from V and 2 bases from J, the junction contained 14 bases not matched to a gene. Germline V gene sequence: CDR1 SGHNT, CDR2 YENEEA. CDR3 length: 19 residues. The variable domain in full, completed from reference TRBV11-3 and TRBJ2-1, reads EAGVVQSPRYKIIEKKQPVAFWCNPISGHNTLYWYLQNLGQGPELLIRYENEEAVDDSQLPKDRFSAERLKGVDSTLKIQPAELGDSAVYLCASSSLTGGAGSPYNEQFFGPGTRLTVL.